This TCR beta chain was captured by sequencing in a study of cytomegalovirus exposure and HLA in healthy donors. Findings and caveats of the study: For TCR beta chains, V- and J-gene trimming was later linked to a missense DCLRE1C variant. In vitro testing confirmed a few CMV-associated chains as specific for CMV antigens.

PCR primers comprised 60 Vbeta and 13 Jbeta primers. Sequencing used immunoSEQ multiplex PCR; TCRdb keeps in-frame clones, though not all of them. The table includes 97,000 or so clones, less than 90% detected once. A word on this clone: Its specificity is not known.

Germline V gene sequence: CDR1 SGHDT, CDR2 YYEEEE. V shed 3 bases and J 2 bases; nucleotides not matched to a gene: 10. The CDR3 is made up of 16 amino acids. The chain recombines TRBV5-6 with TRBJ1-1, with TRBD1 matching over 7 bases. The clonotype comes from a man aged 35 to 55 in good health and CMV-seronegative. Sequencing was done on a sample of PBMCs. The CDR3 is CASSYPSGGYNTEAFF. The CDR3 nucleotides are TGTGCCAGCAGCTACCCCTCAGGGGGTTATAACACTGAAGCTTTCTTT.